One and the same sample provided the 11 T cell receptor beta chains below, sequenced in a study of T cell responses to AZD1222 COVID-19 vaccine (dated by TCRdb to the early 2020s). The method was the immunoSEQ multiplex PCR assay. TCRdb stores this immuneACCESS table with in-frame sequences only. Part of the clones is absent; in the studies checked, under half of the shortfall reflects unresolved V genes, and no reason is known for the rest. A total of tens of thousands of clones appear in this sample, about 89% of them only once. About 2.2% of the sample belongs to the ten largest clones. The sample's time point label, decoded: baseline before first vaccination. The source was peripheral blood, collected on day 0 of AZD1222 vaccination. These receptors came from an adult in good health.

V and J are TRBV30 and TRBJ2-1; 12 bases map to TRBD2. Germline V gene data show CDR1 as GTSNPN and CDR2 as SVGIG (reference sequence). CDR3 length: 16 amino acids. V shed 2 bases and J 6 bases; nucleotides not matched to a gene: 8. CDR3 sequence: CAWSPRLAGERNEQFF. CDR3 coding DNA: TGTGCCTGGAGTCCCCGACTAGCGGGAGAACGCAATGAGCAGTTCTTC.

This chain links TRBV27 with TRBJ2-1, with a tentative D call TRBD2 (5 bases). The CDR3 is 15 residues long. Germline V gives CDR1 MNHEY, CDR2 SMNVEV (reference sequence). Trimming stripped 5 bases from V and 5 bases from J, with 16 bases between. CDR3 region: CASSQTTWGDNEQFF. As DNA, the CDR3 is TGTGCCAGCAGTCAAACCACATGGGGAGACAATGAGCAGTTCTTC.

V is TRBV11-2 and J is TRBJ2-1; possibly TRBD2 for D (6 bases). The V end lost 5 bases, the J end lost 3 bases, and 11 bases lay between the germline ends. Germline CDR1 SGHAT, CDR2 FQNNGV. The CDR3 is 14 residues long. The CDR3: CASSISDYYNEQFF. The CDR3 coding sequence is TGTGCCAGCAGCATATCGGACTACTACAATGAGCAGTTCTTC.

The rearrangement joins TRBV10-1 to TRBJ2-1, with a weak D call TRBD2 (6 bases). V shed 0 bases and J shed 7 bases, with 10 bases lying between them. This CDR3 spans 14 amino acids. The germline V gene has CDR1 WNHNN and CDR2 SYGVQD (reference sequence). CDR3 nucleotides: TGCGCCAGCAGTGAGTCGGGGAGGCTGAATGAGCAGTTCTTC. This gives the protein CASSESGRLNEQFF.

V gene TRBV29-1 combines with J gene TRBJ1-5; 7 nucleotides match TRBD1. This CDR3 comprises 13 residues. Per the germline V gene, CDR1 is SQVTM and CDR2 is ANQGSEA. After removal of 4 bases from V and 6 bases from J, the junction contained 6 bases not matched to a gene. CDR3 bases: TGCAGCGTTGGGAGGGGGCGCGGTCAGCCCCAGCATTTT. Translation: CSVGRGRGQPQHF.

The rearrangement links TRBV5-1 to TRBJ2-2; TRBD1 aligns across 8 bases. Germline CDR1 SGHRS, CDR2 YFSETQ. V shed 3 bases, J shed 3 bases, and the junction held 10 bases outside the gene matches. CDR3 size: 17 residues. The CDR3 reads CASSWDRLEDHTGELFF. In DNA, the CDR3 is TGCGCCAGCAGCTGGGACAGGCTGGAGGATCACACCGGGGAGCTGTTTTTT.

V and J are TRBV7-8 and TRBJ1-3; D not resolved. The CDR3 runs 13 residues. Germline assignment: CDR1 SGHVS and CDR2 FQNEAQ. Trimming shortened V by 2 bases and J by 3 bases, and 5 bases separated the two germline ends. The CDR3 spells CASSLRYGNTIYF. CDR3 in DNA: TGTGCCAGCAGCTTACGCTATGGAAACACCATATATTTT.

The chain employs TRBV20-1 and TRBJ2-1; D uncertain. The CDR3 is 14 residues long. In germline, CDR1 is DFQATT, CDR2 SNEGSKA (reference sequence). V shed 5 bases and J shed 2 bases, with 13 bases lying between them. CDR3 sequence: CSAGGRVTYNEQFF. The CDR3 DNA reads as TGCAGTGCTGGTGGTAGAGTGACCTACAATGAGCAGTTCTTC.

V gene TRBV19 combines with J gene TRBJ1-5; D possibly corresponds to TRBD1 (5 bases). The CDR3 has 13 amino acids. V dropped 6 bases and J dropped 4 bases, with 10 bases sitting between them. Looked up from germline, CDR1 is LNHDA and CDR2 is SQIVND (reference sequence). CDR3 nucleotide sequence: TGTGCCAGTAGAAAACAGGAAAATCAGCCCCAGCATTTT. Encoded protein: CASRKQENQPQHF.

The CDR3 is CASRRFEGANYGYTF. DNA for the CDR3: TGTGCCAGTAGGCGATTTGAGGGGGCTAACTATGGCTACACCTTC. This chain connects TRBV19 to TRBJ1-2; weak D call: TRBD1 (6 bases). This CDR3 contains 15 residues. The germline gives CDR1 LNHDA, CDR2 SQIVND (reference sequence). V gave up 6 bases and J gave up 0 bases, with 14 bases separating them. Variable domain in full (rest from reference TRBV19 and TRBJ1-2): DGGITQSPKYLFRKEGQNVTLSCEQNLNHDAMYWYRQDPGQGLRLIYYSQIVNDFQKGDIAEGYSVSREKKESFPLTVTSAQKNPTAFYLCASRRFEGANYGYTFGSGTRLTVV.

The V and J genes are TRBV10-3 and TRBJ2-2, with 9 bases lining up with TRBD1. Germline assignment: CDR1 ENHRY and CDR2 SYGVKD. The trim removed 3 bases at V and 4 bases at J, leaving 12 bases unmatched. CDR3 size: 18 residues. The CDR3 sequence is CAISEIELGQGVTGELFF. The CDR3 coding sequence is TGTGCCATCAGTGAAATAGAATTGGGACAGGGAGTCACCGGGGAGCTGTTTTTT.